This TCR beta chain was sequenced for a study of T cell responses to AZD1222 COVID-19 vaccine. Profiling relied on immunoSEQ multiplex PCR, and the TCRdb table lists in-frame clones only, not all of them. This repertoire shows 180,000 or so clones, around 89% found once; its top ten account for around 26%. CDR3 length: 14 amino acids. Germline lookup yields CDR1 MNHEY and CDR2 SVGEGT. V was pared by 2 bases and J by 5 bases, with 12 bases between. Sequences were derived from peripheral blood, sampled 28 days after the second AZD1222 dose. This chain connects TRBV6-2 or TRBV6-3 to TRBJ2-5; D is perhaps TRBD2 (5 bases). The source of this sequence is an adult who received the AZD1222 COVID-19 vaccine. The CDR3 sequence is CASSYARGLETQYF. In DNA form, the CDR3 reads TGTGCCAGCAGTTACGCCCGAGGGTTGGAGACCCAGTACTTC.